Given below is one T cell receptor (beta chain) in context. Its antigen is unidentified. Donors were nominally healthy when sampled, though unrecorded immune exposures were likely. V lost 2 bases, J lost 4 bases, and 15 bases lay in between. Looked up from germline, CDR1 is SGHRS and CDR2 is YFSETQ. This CDR3 contains 15 residues. The data originate from a study of cytomegalovirus exposure and HLA in healthy donors. General study results and limits: A few V segments could not be told apart, such as TRBV6-2 and TRBV6-3, and were left out.

In the PCR, 60 Vbeta and 13 Jbeta primers were used. The repertoire was sequenced with immunoSEQ multiplex PCR; TCRdb's copy has only in-frame clones and lacks some. The data hold 200,000 to 250,000 clones, with around 80% observed a single time. Sequences were obtained from PBMCs. The TCR was taken from a woman aged 40-49 years in good health and CMV-seronegative. V is TRBV5-1 and J is TRBJ1-1, with D tentatively TRBD1 (5 bases). This CDR3 reads CASSFAGVLGTEAFF. CDR3 nucleotides: TGCGCCAGCAGCTTTGCGGGGGTCCTAGGCACTGAAGCTTTCTTT.